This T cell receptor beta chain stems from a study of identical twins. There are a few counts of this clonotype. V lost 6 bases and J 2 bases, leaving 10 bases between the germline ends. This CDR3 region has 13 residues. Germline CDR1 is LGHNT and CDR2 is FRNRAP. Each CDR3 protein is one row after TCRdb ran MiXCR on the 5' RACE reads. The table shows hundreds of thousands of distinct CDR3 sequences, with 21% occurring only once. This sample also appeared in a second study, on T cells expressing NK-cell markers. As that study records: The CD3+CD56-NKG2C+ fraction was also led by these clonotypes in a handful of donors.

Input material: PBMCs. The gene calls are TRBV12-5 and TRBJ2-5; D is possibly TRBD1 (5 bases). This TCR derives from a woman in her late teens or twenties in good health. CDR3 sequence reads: CASGLDRQETQYF. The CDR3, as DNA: TGTGCTAGTGGACTCGACAGACAAGAGACCCAGTACTTC.